A single sample gave rise to the 27 T cell receptor beta chains below, sequenced in a study of T-cell reconstitution after alpha-beta-depleted transplantation in children. Preparation of the TCRbeta library was carried out with unique molecular identifiers. TCRdb re-called the PCR reads through MiXCR, storing one row per CDR3 protein. The sample holds about 200,000 distinct CDR3 sequences, about 14% seen once. The sample consisted of PBMCs from the stem cell graft donor, taken from the stem cell graft. The source of these receptors is a human donor who donated a stem cell graft to a child with acute lymphoblastic leukemia.

This clonotype has a count of ten or more. V gene TRBV7-9 combines with J gene TRBJ2-2; 7 nucleotides line up with TRBD1. Trimming at V came to 3 bases and at J to 1 base, leaving 14 bases not matched to a gene. Germline V lookup: CDR1 SEHNR, CDR2 FQNEAQ (reference sequence). The CDR3 runs to 19 residues. The CDR3 loop is CASSFRGTNRTGNTGELFF. The CDR3 DNA reads TGTGCCAGCAGCTTCCGGGGCACAAATAGGACAGGGAACACCGGGGAGCTGTTTTTT.

This clonotype has a count of ten or more. The chain couples TRBV20-1 to TRBJ1-2; no definite D call. With 3 bases removed from V and 1 base from J, the gap between germline ends came to 15 bases. Germline V gene sequence: CDR1 DFQATT, CDR2 SNEGSKA (reference sequence). The CDR3 totals 15 residues. This chain's CDR3 is CSASPTPGLNYGYTF. CDR3 DNA sequence: TGCAGTGCTAGTCCCACCCCAGGCCTTAACTATGGCTACACCTTC.

This clonotype was recorded many times. The chain is built from TRBV4-2 and TRBJ2-4; D is possibly TRBD1 (6 bases). The length of the CDR3 is 15 residues. From germline, CDR1 is LGHNA and CDR2 YNFKEQ. V was shortened by 2 bases and J by 7 bases, with 15 bases between the two germline ends. This CDR3 reads CASSQKGDTTNIQYF. The CDR3 DNA follows: TGTGCCAGCAGCCAAAAGGGGGATACCACGAACATTCAGTACTTC.

This clonotype was detected many times. The chain couples TRBV29-1 to TRBJ2-3, with TRBD1 as a possible D gene (7 bases). The CDR3 consists of 17 residues. V lost 5 bases and J 0 bases, leaving 21 bases between the germline ends. CDR1 is SQVTM and CDR2 is ANQGSEA in the germline V gene. CDR3 nucleotides: TGCAGCGTTCAAGGCCGCGGGACAGACATTAGCACAGATACGCAGTATTTT. Protein sequence: CSVQGRGTDISTDTQYF.

In its sample, this clonotype was seen many times. This chain joins TRBV29-1 and TRBJ2-1, with 7 bases matching TRBD2. The CDR3 has 12 residues. V shed 0 bases, J shed 11 bases, and the junction held 4 bases outside the gene matches. Looked up from germline, CDR1 is SQVTM and CDR2 is ANQGSEA. In DNA form, the CDR3 reads TGCAGCGTTGAAGATCCCGGGGGGAAGCAGTTCTTC. Translated: CSVEDPGGKQFF.

This clonotype was counted ten times or more. The gene calls are TRBV29-1 and TRBJ2-7, with D possibly TRBD1 on 6 matching bases. Germline lookup yields CDR1 SQVTM and CDR2 ANQGSEA. With 4 bases removed from V and 6 bases from J, the gap between germline ends came to 10 bases. CDR3 length: 11 amino acids. The CDR3, as DNA: TGCAGCGTTGTGAGGGGGACCGAGCAGTACTTC. Amino acid sequence: CSVVRGTEQYF.

Ten or more counts support this clonotype. DNA of the CDR3: TGTGCCAGCAGCTTGCTTACAGGGGGCACCGGGGAGCTGTTTTTT. Protein product: CASSLLTGGTGELFF. The chain links TRBV5-4 to TRBJ2-2; 8 nucleotides align to TRBD1. Trimming removed 1 base from V and 4 bases from J; junction bases left unmatched: 3. Germline values: CDR1 SGHNT, CDR2 YYREEE (reference sequence). The CDR3 runs to 15 residues.

This clonotype came up many times. V and J are TRBV5-1 and TRBJ2-1, with 7 bases that match TRBD2. CDR1 is SGHRS and CDR2 is YFSETQ in the germline V gene. Unmatched junction bases numbered 6, after V lost 0 bases and J lost 6 bases. The CDR3 covers 15 residues. CDR3 loop: CASSLGSGMGNEQFF. CDR3 sequence (DNA): TGCGCCAGCAGCTTGGGCAGCGGGATGGGCAATGAGCAGTTCTTC.

The chain recombines TRBV6-5 with TRBJ2-2; D perhaps matches TRBD2 (6 bases). Germline CDR1 and CDR2: MNHEY and SVGAGI. The CDR3 extends over 15 amino acids. V lost 7 bases and J 1 base, leaving 13 bases between the germline ends. The CDR3 region is CASNMASENTGELFF. DNA of the CDR3: TGTGCCAGCAATATGGCTAGCGAGAACACCGGGGAGCTGTTTTTT.

In its sample, this clonotype was seen many times. This sequence joins TRBV10-2 and TRBJ1-2; no definite D call. This CDR3 is built from 14 residues. The V gene's germline CDR1 is WSHSY and CDR2 SAAADI. Trimming stripped 0 bases from V and 4 bases from J, with 9 bases between. The CDR3 region has the DNA TGCGCCAGCAGTGAGTCGCGGACCCTCTATGGCTACACCTTC. It specifies CASSESRTLYGYTF.

In this sample, this clonotype turned up many times. The genes are TRBV20-1 and TRBJ1-4; TRBD1 aligns across 12 bases. The ends lost 6 bases at V and 6 bases at J; junction bases unmatched: 8. Germline CDR1 and CDR2: DFQATT and SNEGSKA (reference sequence). This CDR3 contains 15 residues. The CDR3 loop is CSAPGTGGDYEKLFF. DNA of the CDR3: TGCAGTGCGCCCGGGACAGGGGGCGATTATGAAAAACTGTTTTTT.

This clonotype showed up just a few times. The chain carries TRBV5-1 and TRBJ1-1; the match to TRBD1 covers 8 bases. This CDR3 is built from 15 residues. Germline CDR1 SGHRS, CDR2 YFSETQ. The trim removed 0 bases at V and 5 bases at J, leaving 6 bases unmatched. The CDR3 region is CASSLEAGGFTEAFF. CDR3 nucleotides: TGCGCCAGCAGCTTGGAGGCAGGGGGCTTTACTGAAGCTTTCTTT.

The rearrangement links TRBV20-1 to TRBJ1-1; D ambiguous. Trimming stripped 6 bases from V and 0 bases from J, with 20 bases between. The CDR3 runs to 16 residues. CDR1 DFQATT and CDR2 SNEGSKA come from the germline V gene (reference sequence). The CDR3 region has the DNA TGCAGTGCATCACAGAAGACCTTTGCCATGAACACTGAAGCTTTCTTT. As protein: CSASQKTFAMNTEAFF.

This clonotype was found many times. This rearrangement joins TRBV29-1 to TRBJ2-7, with TRBD1 as a possible D gene (7 bases). Germline V gene data show CDR1 as SQVTM and CDR2 as ANQGSEA. CDR3 length equals 14 residues. V was shortened by 4 bases and J by 0 bases, with 13 bases between the two germline ends. DNA of the CDR3: TGCAGCGTTGCGGGGGACAGTCCCTCCTACGAGCAGTACTTC. This gives the protein CSVAGDSPSYEQYF.

This clonotype was seen at least ten times. This chain connects TRBV5-6 to TRBJ2-1; a weak D match, TRBD1 (6 bases). Germline assignment: CDR1 SGHDT and CDR2 YYEEEE. This CDR3 is built from 13 residues. Deletions cut 0 bases from V and 6 bases from J, with 7 bases between. This chain's CDR3 is CASSLDRANEQFF. CDR3 nucleotides: TGTGCCAGCAGCTTGGACAGGGCCAATGAGCAGTTCTTC.

This clonotype was recorded at least ten times. The CDR3 protein is CASSSTKRERETQYF. The DNA for the CDR3 is TGTGCCAGCAGTTCTACCAAGCGGGAGCGAGAGACCCAGTACTTC. V gene TRBV12-3 or TRBV12-4 combines with J gene TRBJ2-5; TRBD2 agrees at 8 bases. The V segment lost 4 bases and the J segment 4 bases; nucleotides outside the gene matches: 8. CDR3 length: 15 residues.

The rearrangement joins TRBV21-1 to TRBJ2-7; the DNA was not compared with TRBD2, the D call given in the table. TRBV21-1 is shown as a pseudogene. The CDR3 spans 16 residues. The CDR3 DNA reads TGTGCCAGCAGCTTATGTCTAGCGGAGAGCTCCTACGAGCAGTACTTC. Its protein is CASSLCLAESSYEQYF.

The chain carries TRBV12-3 or TRBV12-4 and TRBJ1-1; D unresolved. Trimming removed 3 bases at V and 5 bases at J, with 10 bases between. CDR3 length: 13 residues. The CDR3 loop is CASSFKGGTEAFF. The CDR3 bases are TGTGCCAGCAGTTTCAAGGGTGGGACTGAAGCTTTCTTT.

This clonotype has a count of ten or more. The chain joins TRBV6-1 to TRBJ2-5, with 8 bases identical to TRBD2. V was pared by 7 bases and J by 4 bases, with 14 bases of the junction left unmatched. CDR3 length: 16 residues. CDR1 and CDR2 (germline): MNHNS, SASEGT. CDR3 in amino acids: CASTANSGKYGETQYF. The CDR3 DNA follows: TGTGCCAGCACCGCAAATAGCGGGAAGTATGGAGAGACCCAGTACTTC.

The chain employs TRBV2 and TRBJ2-7; 7 bases are shared with TRBD2. Germline values: CDR1 SNHLY, CDR2 FYNNEI. Trimming took 5 bases from V and 2 from J; bases not matched to a gene: 6. The CDR3 loop spans 14 amino acids. In DNA form, the CDR3 reads TGTGCCAGCAGTCGTCGCGGGAGACCCTACGAGCAGTACTTC. This encodes CASSRRGRPYEQYF.

In this sample, this clonotype turned up many times. J is TRBJ2-2 and V is TRBV7-9, with a possible D match to TRBD1 (5 bases). Germline CDR1 and CDR2: SEHNR and FQNEAQ (reference sequence). V dropped 2 bases and J dropped 4 bases, with 5 bases sitting between them. This CDR3 region has 13 residues. CDR3 region: CASSLQGTGELFF. CDR3 in DNA: TGTGCCAGCAGCTTACAGGGCACCGGGGAGCTGTTTTTT.

The chain carries TRBV10-3 and TRBJ2-5; D is perhaps TRBD1 (6 bases). This CDR3 contains 16 residues. Germline V gene data show CDR1 as ENHRY and CDR2 as SYGVKD. Trimming pared 2 bases from V and 1 base from J, leaving 14 bases between. The CDR3 DNA is TGTGCCATCAGTGAGAATGAGAGGACAGCCCAAGAGACCCAGTACTTC. Translating gives CAISENERTAQETQYF.

This chain uses TRBV18 with TRBJ2-7; TRBD1 is a possible D gene (6 bases). The CDR3 has 13 residues. Trimming removed 3 bases from V and 3 bases from J, with 9 bases in between. The germline CDR1 and CDR2 sequences are KGHSH and LQKENI. In DNA form, the CDR3 reads TGTGCCAGCTCACCCCGAGGGGGCTACGAGCAGTACTTC. This codes for CASSPRGGYEQYF.

This clonotype came up many times. This chain joins TRBV12-3 or TRBV12-4 and TRBJ1-2, with D tentatively TRBD1 (5 bases). Trimming took 2 bases from V and 8 from J, leaving 21 bases between them. The CDR3 has 16 amino acids. CDR3 amino acids: CASSLWGDPQGGGYTF. Written as DNA, the CDR3 is TGTGCCAGCAGTTTATGGGGGGACCCCCAGGGAGGCGGCTACACCTTC.

This clonotype was counted ten times or more. V is TRBV7-9 and J is TRBJ2-1; 12 bases are shared with TRBD2. Trimming removed 4 bases from V and 5 bases from J; junction bases left unmatched: 3. The CDR3 runs 15 residues. Germline V gene data show CDR1 as SEHNR and CDR2 as FQNEAQ (reference sequence). CDR3 sequence reads: CASSSWTSGDNEQFF. The DNA for the CDR3 is TGTGCCAGCAGCTCCTGGACTAGCGGGGACAATGAGCAGTTCTTC. Supplemented by reference TRBV7-9 and TRBJ2-1, the full variable domain reads DTGVSQNPRHKITKRGQNVTFRCDPISEHNRLYWYRQTLGQGPEFLTYFQNEAQLEKSRLLSDRFSAERPKGSFSTLEIQRTEQGDSAMYLCASSSWTSGDNEQFFGPGTRLTVL.

There are many counts of this clonotype. The rearrangement uses TRBV7-2 and TRBJ2-1, with D possibly being TRBD1 (5 bases). This CDR3 spans 15 amino acids. The V end lost 6 bases, the J end lost 1 base, and 13 bases lay between the germline ends. Germline CDR1 is SGHTA and CDR2 is FQGNSA. CDR3 sequence (DNA): TGTGCCAGCAGTCGACAGCGCTCATCCTACAATGAGCAGTTCTTC. Its protein is CASSRQRSSYNEQFF.

The sample holds many counts of this clonotype. This chain uses TRBV28 with TRBJ2-2, with 10 bases lining up with TRBD2. The CDR3 contains 15 residues. V dropped 6 bases and J dropped 4; count of bases not matched to a gene: 5. CDR1 and CDR2 (germline): MDHEN, SYDVKM. The chain's CDR3 is CASSPSGRFTGELFF. In DNA form, the CDR3 reads TGTGCCAGCAGCCCTAGCGGGAGATTCACCGGGGAGCTGTTTTTT.